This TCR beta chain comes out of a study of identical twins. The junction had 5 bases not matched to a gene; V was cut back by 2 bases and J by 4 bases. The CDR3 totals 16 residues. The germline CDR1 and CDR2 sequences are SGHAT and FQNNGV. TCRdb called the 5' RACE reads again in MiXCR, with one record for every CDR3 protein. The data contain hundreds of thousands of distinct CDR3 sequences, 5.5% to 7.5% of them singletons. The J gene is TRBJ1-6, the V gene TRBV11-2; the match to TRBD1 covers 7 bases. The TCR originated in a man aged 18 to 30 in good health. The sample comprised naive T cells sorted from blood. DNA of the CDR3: TGTGCCAGCAGCTTACAACAGGGGTTTTATAATTCACCCCTCCACTTT. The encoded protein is CASSLQQGFYNSPLHF.